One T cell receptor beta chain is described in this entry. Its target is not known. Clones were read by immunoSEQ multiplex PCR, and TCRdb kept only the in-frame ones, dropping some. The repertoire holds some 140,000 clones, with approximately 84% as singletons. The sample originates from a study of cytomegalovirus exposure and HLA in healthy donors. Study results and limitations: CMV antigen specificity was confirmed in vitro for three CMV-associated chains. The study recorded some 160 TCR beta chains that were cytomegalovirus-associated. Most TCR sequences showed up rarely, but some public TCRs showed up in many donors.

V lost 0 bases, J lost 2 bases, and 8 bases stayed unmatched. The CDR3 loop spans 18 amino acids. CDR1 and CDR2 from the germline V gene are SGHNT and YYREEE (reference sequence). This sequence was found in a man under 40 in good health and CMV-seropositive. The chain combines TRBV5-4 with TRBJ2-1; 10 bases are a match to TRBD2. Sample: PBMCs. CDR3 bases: TGTGCCAGCAGCTTGGGATCTAGCGGGAGTATGACCTACAATGAGCAGTTCTTC. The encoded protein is CASSLGSSGSMTYNEQFF.